A selection of T cell receptor beta chains follows, all from one sample in a study of shared clonotypes between healthy human individuals. Method: immunoSEQ multiplex PCR; TCRdb's copy keeps in-frame clones and lacks some. This table has about 820,000 clones, 80% to 95% appearing once. Material for sequencing was naive CD8+ T cells sorted from blood. The receptors come from a man between 25 and 39 years old in good health. The conserved cysteine and the conserved F or W are not part of the CDR3 here. Each record gives: clone size, V gene, D gene, J gene, CDR3 protein. A D gene is named only where the DNA matches it firmly. Not every row has a clone size; where given, it reads once, few, many or a size class.

clone size: once; V gene: TRBV5-1; D gene: TRBD2; J gene: TRBJ2-1; CDR3 protein: ASSPLTGTSLNEQF
clone size: .; V gene: TRBV2; D gene: TRBD2; J gene: TRBJ2-7; CDR3 protein: ASSEGGGAEQY
clone size: .; V gene: TRBV21-1; D gene: .; J gene: TRBJ2-7; CDR3 protein: ASSDRGKYEQY
clone size: .; V gene: TRBV2; D gene: .; J gene: TRBJ1-4; CDR3 protein: ASRARDMDGKLF
clone size: .; V gene: TRBV29-1; D gene: .; J gene: TRBJ2-7; CDR3 protein: SVVVPGPNSYEQY
clone size: .; V gene: TRBV7-6; D gene: .; J gene: TRBJ2-1; CDR3 protein: ASSLPHDREQF
clone size: once; V gene: TRBV5-6; D gene: TRBD2; J gene: TRBJ2-1; CDR3 protein: ASSLAETSFYEQF
clone size: .; V gene: TRBV5-4; D gene: .; J gene: TRBJ2-7; CDR3 protein: ASSLEGSSSYEQY
clone size: .; V gene: TRBV7-6; D gene: .; J gene: TRBJ2-7; CDR3 protein: ASSPRQSYEQY
clone size: .; V gene: TRBV5-1; D gene: .; J gene: TRBJ2-2; CDR3 protein: ASSVGPIRDPNTGELF
clone size: .; V gene: TRBV11-2; D gene: .; J gene: TRBJ2-3; CDR3 protein: ASMGQHTDTQY
clone size: .; V gene: TRBV11-2; D gene: .; J gene: TRBJ2-7; CDR3 protein: ASSLEPPVAGRYEQY
clone size: .; V gene: TRBV6-1; D gene: .; J gene: TRBJ2-2; CDR3 protein: ASSEQPGWNTGELF
clone size: .; V gene: TRBV6-6; D gene: TRBD2; J gene: TRBJ2-1; CDR3 protein: ASSYLAGRQDEQF
clone size: once; V gene: TRBV27; D gene: .; J gene: TRBJ2-1; CDR3 protein: ASSLSSGPGANNEQF
clone size: .; V gene: TRBV4-3; D gene: TRBD1; J gene: TRBJ1-1; CDR3 protein: ASSLARQGGTEAF
clone size: .; V gene: TRBV5-1; D gene: .; J gene: TRBJ2-7; CDR3 protein: ASSFRGGRTAVYEQY
clone size: .; V gene: TRBV10-2; D gene: .; J gene: TRBJ2-1; CDR3 protein: ASSESPAPNWGNEQF
clone size: once; V gene: TRBV23-1; D gene: .; J gene: TRBJ2-5; CDR3 protein: ASRGPRPQETQY
clone size: .; V gene: TRBV30; D gene: .; J gene: TRBJ2-7; CDR3 protein: AWSEDSSYEQY